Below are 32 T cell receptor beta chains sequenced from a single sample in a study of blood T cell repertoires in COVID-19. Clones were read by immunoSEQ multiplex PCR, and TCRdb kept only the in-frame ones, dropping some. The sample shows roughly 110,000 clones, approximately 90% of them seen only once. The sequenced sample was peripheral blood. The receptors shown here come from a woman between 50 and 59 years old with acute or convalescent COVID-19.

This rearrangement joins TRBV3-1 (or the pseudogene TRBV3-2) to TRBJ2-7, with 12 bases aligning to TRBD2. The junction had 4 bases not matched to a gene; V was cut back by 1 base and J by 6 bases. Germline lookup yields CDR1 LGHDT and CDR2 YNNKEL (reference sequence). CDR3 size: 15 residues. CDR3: CASSQGLAGASEQYF. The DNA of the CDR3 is TGTGCCAGCAGCCAAGGACTAGCGGGAGCATCCGAGCAGTACTTC.

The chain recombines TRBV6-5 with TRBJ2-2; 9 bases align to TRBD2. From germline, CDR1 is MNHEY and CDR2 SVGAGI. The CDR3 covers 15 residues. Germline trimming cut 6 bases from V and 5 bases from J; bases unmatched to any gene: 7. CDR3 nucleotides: TGTGCCAGCAGCCGACTAGCGGAGGGGACCGGGGAGCTGTTTTTT. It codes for CASSRLAEGTGELFF.

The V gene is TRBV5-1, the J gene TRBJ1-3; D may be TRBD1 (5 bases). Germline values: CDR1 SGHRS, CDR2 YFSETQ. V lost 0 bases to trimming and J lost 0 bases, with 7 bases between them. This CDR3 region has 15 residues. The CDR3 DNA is TGCGCCAGCAGCTTGGCAGGGTACTCTGGAAACACCATATATTTT. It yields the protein CASSLAGYSGNTIYF. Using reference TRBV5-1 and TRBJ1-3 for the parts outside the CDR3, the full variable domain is KAGVTQTPRYLIKTRGQQVTLSCSPISGHRSVSWYQQTPGQGLQFLFEYFSETQRNKGNFPGRFSGRQFSNSRSEMNVSTLELGDSALYLCASSLAGYSGNTIYFGEGSWLTVV.

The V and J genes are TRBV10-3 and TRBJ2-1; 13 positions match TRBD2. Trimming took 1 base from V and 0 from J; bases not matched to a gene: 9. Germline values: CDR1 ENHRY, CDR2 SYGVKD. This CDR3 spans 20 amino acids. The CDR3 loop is CAISELLTSGGPSSYNEQFF. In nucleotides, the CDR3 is TGTGCCATCAGTGAGTTATTGACTAGCGGGGGGCCCAGCTCCTACAATGAGCAGTTCTTC.

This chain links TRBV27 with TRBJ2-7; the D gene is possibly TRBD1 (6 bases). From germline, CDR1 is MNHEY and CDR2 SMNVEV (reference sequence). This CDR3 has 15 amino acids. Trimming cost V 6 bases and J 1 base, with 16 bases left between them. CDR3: CASRYDRSLSYEQYF. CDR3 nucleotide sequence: TGTGCCAGCAGATACGACAGGAGCTTATCCTACGAGCAGTACTTC.

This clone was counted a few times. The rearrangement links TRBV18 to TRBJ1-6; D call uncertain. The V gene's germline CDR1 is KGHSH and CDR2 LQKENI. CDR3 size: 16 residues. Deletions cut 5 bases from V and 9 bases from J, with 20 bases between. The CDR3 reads CASSNGKAGIGSPLHF. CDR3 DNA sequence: TGTGCCAGCTCAAATGGTAAAGCAGGCATAGGTTCACCCCTCCACTTT. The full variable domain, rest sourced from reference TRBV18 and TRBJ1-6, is NAGVMQNPRHLVRRRGQEARLRCSPMKGHSHVYWYRQLPEEGLKFMVYLQKENIIDESGMPKERFSAEFPKEGPSILRIQQVVRGDSAAYFCASSNGKAGIGSPLHFGNGTRLTVT.

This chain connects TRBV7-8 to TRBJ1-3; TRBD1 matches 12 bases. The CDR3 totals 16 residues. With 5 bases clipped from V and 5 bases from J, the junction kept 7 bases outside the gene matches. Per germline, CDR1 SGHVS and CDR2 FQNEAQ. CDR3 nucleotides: TGTGCCAGCAGCGCGGGACAGGGGGCAATAAGAAACACCATATATTTT. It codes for CASSAGQGAIRNTIYF.

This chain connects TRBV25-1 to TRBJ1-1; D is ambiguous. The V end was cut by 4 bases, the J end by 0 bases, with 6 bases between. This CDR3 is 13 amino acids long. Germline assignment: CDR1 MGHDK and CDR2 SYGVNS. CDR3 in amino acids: CASSGGLNTEAFF. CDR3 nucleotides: TGTGCCAGCAGTGGAGGGCTGAACACTGAAGCTTTCTTT.

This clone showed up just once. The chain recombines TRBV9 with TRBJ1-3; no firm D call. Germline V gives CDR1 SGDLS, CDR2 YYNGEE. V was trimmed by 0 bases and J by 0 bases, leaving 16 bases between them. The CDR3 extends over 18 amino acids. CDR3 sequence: CASSVGLRWSTSGNTIYF. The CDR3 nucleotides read TGTGCCAGCAGCGTAGGCTTGAGATGGTCCACCTCTGGAAACACCATATATTTT.

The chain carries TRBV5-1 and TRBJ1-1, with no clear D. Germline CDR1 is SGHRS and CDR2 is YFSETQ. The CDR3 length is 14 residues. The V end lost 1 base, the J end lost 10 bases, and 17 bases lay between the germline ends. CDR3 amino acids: CASSLPQSEGGAFF. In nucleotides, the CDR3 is TGCGCCAGCAGCTTGCCACAATCCGAAGGAGGAGCTTTCTTT. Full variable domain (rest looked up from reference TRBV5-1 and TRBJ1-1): KAGVTQTPRYLIKTRGQQVTLSCSPISGHRSVSWYQQTPGQGLQFLFEYFSETQRNKGNFPGRFSGRQFSNSRSEMNVSTLELGDSALYLCASSLPQSEGGAFFGQGTRLTVV.

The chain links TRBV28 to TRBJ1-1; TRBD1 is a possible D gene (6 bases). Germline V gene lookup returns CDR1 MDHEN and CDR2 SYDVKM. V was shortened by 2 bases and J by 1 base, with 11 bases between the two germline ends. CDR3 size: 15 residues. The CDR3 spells CASSLGGHPNTEAFF. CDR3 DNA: TGTGCCAGCAGTTTAGGGGGACATCCGAACACTGAAGCTTTCTTT.

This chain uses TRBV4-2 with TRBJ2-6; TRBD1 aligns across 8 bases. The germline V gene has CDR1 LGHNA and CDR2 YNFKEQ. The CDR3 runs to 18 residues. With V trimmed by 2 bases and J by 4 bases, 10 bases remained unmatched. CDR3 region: CASSQLDTGGAGANVLTF. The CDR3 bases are TGTGCCAGCAGCCAATTAGACACAGGGGGAGCGGGGGCCAACGTCCTGACTTTC.

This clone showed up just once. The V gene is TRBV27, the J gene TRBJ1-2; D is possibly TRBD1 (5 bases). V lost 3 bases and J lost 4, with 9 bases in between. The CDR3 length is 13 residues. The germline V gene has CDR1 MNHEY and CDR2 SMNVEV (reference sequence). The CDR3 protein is CASSFGGSYGYTF. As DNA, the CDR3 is TGTGCCAGCAGTTTCGGGGGTTCCTATGGCTACACCTTC.

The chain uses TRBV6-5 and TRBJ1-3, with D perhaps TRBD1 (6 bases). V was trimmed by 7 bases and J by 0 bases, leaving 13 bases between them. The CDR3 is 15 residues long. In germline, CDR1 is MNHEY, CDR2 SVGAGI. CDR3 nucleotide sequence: TGTGCCAGCACAAACAGGGCCGTCTCTGGAAACACCATATATTTT. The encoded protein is CASTNRAVSGNTIYF.

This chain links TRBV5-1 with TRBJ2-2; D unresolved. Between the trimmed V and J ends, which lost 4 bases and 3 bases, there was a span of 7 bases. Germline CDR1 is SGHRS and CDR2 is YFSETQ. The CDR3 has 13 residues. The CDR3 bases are TGCGCCAGCAGCCCCTCCTACACCGGGGAGCTGTTTTTT. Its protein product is CASSPSYTGELFF.

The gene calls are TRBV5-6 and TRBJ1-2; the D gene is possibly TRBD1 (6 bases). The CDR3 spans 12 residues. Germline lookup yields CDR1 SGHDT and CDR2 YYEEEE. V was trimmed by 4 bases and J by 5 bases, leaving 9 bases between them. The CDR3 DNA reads TGTGCCAGCAGCACAGGACAGTATGGCTACACCTTC. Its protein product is CASSTGQYGYTF. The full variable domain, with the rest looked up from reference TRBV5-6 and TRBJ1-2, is DAGVTQSPTHLIKTRGQQVTLRCSPKSGHDTVSWYQQALGQGPQFIFQYYEEEERQRGNFPDRFSGHQFPNYSSELNVNALLLGDSALYLCASSTGQYGYTFGSGTRLTVV.

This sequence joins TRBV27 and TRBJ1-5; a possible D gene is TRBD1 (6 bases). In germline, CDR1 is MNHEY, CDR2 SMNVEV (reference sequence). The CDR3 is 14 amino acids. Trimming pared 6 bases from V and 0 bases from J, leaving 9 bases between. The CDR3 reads CASSGTNSNQPQHF. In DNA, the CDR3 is TGTGCCAGCAGCGGGACAAATAGCAATCAGCCCCAGCATTTT.

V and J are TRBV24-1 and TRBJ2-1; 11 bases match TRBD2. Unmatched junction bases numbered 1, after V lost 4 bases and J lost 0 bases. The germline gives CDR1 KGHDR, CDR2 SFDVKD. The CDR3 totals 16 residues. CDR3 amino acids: CATSDTSGSSYNEQFF. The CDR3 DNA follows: TGTGCCACCAGTGACACTAGCGGGAGCTCCTACAATGAGCAGTTCTTC.

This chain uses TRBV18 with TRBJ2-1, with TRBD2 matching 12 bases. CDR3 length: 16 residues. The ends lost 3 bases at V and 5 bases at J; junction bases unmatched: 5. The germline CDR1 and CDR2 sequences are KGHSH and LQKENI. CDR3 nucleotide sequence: TGTGCCAGCTCACCCCCTAGCGGGAGGGCCGACAATGAGCAGTTCTTC. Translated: CASSPPSGRADNEQFF.

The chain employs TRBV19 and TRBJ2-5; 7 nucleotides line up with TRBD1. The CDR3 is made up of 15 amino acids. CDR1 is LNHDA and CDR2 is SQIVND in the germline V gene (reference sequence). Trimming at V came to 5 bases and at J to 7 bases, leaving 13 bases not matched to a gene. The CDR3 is CASSAKTGTRMTQYF. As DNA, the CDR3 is TGTGCCAGTAGTGCTAAGACAGGGACCAGGATGACCCAGTACTTC.

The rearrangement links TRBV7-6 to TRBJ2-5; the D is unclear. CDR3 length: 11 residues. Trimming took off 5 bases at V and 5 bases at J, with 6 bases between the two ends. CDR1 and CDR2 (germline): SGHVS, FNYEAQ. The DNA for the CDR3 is TGTGCCAGCAGCCCCATGGAGACCCAGTACTTC. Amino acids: CASSPMETQYF. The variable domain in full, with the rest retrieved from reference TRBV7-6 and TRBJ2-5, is GAGVSQSPRYKVTKRGQDVALRCDPISGHVSLYWYRQALGQGPEFLTYFNYEAQQDKSGLPNDRFSAERPEGSISTLTIQRTEQRDSAMYRCASSPMETQYFGPGTRLLVL.

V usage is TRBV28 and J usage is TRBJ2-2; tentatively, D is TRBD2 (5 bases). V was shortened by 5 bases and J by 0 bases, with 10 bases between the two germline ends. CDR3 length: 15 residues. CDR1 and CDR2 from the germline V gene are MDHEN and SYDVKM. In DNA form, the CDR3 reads TGTGCCAGCAGTGGACTGTTCGCGAACACCGGGGAGCTGTTTTTT. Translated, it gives CASSGLFANTGELFF.

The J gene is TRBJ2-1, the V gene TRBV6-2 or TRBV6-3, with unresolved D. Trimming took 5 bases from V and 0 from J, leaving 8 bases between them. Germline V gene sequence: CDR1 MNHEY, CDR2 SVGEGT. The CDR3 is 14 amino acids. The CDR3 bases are TGTGCCAGCAGTAAGCTTAGCTCCTACAATGAGCAGTTCTTC. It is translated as CASSKLSSYNEQFF.

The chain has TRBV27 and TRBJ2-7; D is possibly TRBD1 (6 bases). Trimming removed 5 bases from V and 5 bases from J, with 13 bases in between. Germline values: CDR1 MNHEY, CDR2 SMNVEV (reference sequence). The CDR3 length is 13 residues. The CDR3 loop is CASSTQQGNEQYF. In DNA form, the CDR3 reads TGTGCCAGCAGTACTCAACAGGGTAACGAGCAGTACTTC.

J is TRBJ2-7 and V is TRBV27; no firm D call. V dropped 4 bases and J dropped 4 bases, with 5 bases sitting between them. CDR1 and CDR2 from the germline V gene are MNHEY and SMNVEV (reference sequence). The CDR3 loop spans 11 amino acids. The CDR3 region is CASSSGYEQYF. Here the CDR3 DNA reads TGTGCCAGCAGTTCCGGGTACGAGCAGTACTTC.

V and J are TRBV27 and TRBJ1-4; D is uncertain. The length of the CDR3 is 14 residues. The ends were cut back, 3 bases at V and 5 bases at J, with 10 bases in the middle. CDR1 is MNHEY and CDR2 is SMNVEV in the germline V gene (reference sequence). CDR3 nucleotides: TGTGCCAGCAGTTTTGGCGGCCTAAATGAAAAACTGTTTTTT. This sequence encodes CASSFGGLNEKLFF.

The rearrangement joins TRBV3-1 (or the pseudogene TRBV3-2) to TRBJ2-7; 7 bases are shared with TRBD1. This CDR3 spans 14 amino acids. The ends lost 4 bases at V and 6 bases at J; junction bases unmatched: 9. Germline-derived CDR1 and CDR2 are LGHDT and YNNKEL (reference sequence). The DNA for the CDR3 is TGTGCCAGCAGCCCCGGGACAGACCCTCTCGAGCAGTACTTC. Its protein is CASSPGTDPLEQYF.

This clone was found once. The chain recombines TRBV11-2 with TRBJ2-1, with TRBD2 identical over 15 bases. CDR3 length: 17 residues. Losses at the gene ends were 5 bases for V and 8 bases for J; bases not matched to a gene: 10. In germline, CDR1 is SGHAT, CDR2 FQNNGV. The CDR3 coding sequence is TGTGCCAGCAGCCCTGTTTCCGGGACTAGCGGGAGGTATGAGCAGTTCTTC. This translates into CASSPVSGTSGRYEQFF. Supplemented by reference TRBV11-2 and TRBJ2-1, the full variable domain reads EAGVAQSPRYKIIEKRQSVAFWCNPISGHATLYWYQQILGQGPKLLIQFQNNGVVDDSQLPKDRFSAERLKGVDSTLKIQPAKLEDSAVYLCASSPVSGTSGRYEQFFGPGTRLTVL.

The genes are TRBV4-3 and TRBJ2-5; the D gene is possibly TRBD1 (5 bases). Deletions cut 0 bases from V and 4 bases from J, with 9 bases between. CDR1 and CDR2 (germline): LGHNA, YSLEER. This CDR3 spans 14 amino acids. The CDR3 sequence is CASSQDRGPETQYF. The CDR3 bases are TGCGCCAGCAGCCAAGATAGGGGCCCAGAGACCCAGTACTTC.

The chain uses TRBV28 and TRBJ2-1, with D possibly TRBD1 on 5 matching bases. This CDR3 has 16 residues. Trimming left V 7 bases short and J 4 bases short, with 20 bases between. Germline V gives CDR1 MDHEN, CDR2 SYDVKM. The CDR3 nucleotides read TGTGCCAGCACCCATGGGGCAAAAGTCCCTTACAATGAGCAGTTCTTC. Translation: CASTHGAKVPYNEQFF.

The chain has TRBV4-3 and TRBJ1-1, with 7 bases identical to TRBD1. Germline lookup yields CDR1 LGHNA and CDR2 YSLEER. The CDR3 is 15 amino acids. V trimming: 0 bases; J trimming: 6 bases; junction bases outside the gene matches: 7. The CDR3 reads CASSQDRDRVPEAFF. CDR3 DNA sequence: TGCGCCAGCAGCCAAGATCGGGACAGAGTTCCTGAAGCTTTCTTT.

The CDR3 nucleotides are TGTGCCAGCAGCTTAGCACTAGCGGGGCAAGAGACCCAGTACTTC. It specifies CASSLALAGQETQYF. The V and J genes are TRBV11-2 and TRBJ2-5, with 10 bases identical to TRBD2. Trimming took 1 base from V and 2 from J; bases not matched to a gene: 1. This CDR3 contains 15 residues. CDR1 and CDR2 (germline): SGHAT, FQNNGV.